Detailed here is one T cell receptor (beta chain). Ages ranged from 18 to 89 years, with residence in around 24 US areas. Clinical histories supplied by participants themselves formed the basis of cohort assignment. The data belong to a study of blood T cell repertoires in COVID-19. Study context: The United States, Italy and Spain supplied acute and convalescent COVID-19 samples.

Original processing notes: Amplification with reference gene primers provided the estimates of nucleated cell counts. TCRdb keeps only in-frame clones here, not all; method: immunoSEQ multiplex PCR. V, J and clone size derive from that table, while D and trimming were established from the DNA sequence. Among under 300,000 clones listed, about nine tenths were seen once. Trimming stripped 2 bases from V and 4 bases from J, with 15 bases between. Germline V CDR1 and CDR2: SGHTA, FQGNSA. This CDR3 has 15 amino acids. Sequencing was carried out using PBMCs or T cells enriched from blood (not recorded which). This receptor was obtained from a woman between 50 and 59 years old who had recovered from COVID-19. The chain employs TRBV7-2 and TRBJ2-7; weak D call: TRBD1 (6 bases). CDR3 amino acids: CASSLSVGAQYEQYF. The CDR3 DNA follows: TGTGCCAGCAGCTTAAGCGTGGGGGCTCAGTACGAGCAGTACTTC.